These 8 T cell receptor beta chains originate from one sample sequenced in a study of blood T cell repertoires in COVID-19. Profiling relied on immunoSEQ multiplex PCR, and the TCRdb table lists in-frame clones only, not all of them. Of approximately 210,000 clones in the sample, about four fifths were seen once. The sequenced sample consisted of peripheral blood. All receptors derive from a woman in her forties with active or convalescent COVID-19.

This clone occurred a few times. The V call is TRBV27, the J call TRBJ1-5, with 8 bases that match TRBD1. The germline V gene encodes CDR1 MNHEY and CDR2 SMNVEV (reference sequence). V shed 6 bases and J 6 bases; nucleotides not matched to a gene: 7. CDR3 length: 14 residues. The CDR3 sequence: CASSLYRGSQPQHF. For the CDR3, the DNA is TGTGCCAGCAGCCTTTACAGGGGGAGTCAGCCCCAGCATTTT.

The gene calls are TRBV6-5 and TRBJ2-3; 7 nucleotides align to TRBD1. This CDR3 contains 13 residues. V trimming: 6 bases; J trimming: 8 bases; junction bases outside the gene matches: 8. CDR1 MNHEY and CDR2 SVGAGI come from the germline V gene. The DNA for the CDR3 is TGTGCCAGCAGGTCCAGGGGGAAGGGTACGCAGTATTTT. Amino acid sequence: CASRSRGKGTQYF.

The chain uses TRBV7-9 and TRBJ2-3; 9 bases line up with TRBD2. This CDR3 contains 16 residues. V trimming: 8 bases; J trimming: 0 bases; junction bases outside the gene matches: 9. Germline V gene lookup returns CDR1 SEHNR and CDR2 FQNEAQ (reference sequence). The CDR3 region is CASGPSGGYSTDTQYF. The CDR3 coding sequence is TGTGCCAGCGGGCCCAGCGGGGGGTATAGCACAGATACGCAGTATTTT.

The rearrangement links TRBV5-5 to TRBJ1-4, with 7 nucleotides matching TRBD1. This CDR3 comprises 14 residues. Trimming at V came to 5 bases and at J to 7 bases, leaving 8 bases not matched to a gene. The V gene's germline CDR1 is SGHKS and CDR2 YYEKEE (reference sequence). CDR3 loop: CASRNRGSGEKLFF. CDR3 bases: TGTGCCAGCAGAAACAGGGGAAGCGGTGAAAAACTGTTTTTT.

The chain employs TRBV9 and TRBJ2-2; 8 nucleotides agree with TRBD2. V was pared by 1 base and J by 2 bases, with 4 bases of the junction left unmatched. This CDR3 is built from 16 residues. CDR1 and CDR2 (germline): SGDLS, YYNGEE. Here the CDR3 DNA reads TGTGCCAGCAGCGTATCTACTAGCGGCAACACCGGGGAGCTGTTTTTT. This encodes CASSVSTSGNTGELFF. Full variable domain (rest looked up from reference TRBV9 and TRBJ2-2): DSGVTQTPKHLITATGQRVTLRCSPRSGDLSVYWYQQSLDQGLQFLIQYYNGEERAKGNILERFSAQQFPDLHSELNLSSLELGDSALYFCASSVSTSGNTGELFFGEGSRLTVL.

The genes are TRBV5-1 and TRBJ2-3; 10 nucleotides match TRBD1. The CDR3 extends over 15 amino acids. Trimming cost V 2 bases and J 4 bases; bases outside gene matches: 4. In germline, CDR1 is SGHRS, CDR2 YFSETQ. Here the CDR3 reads CASSLTGTGADTQYF. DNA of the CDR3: TGCGCCAGCAGCTTAACCGGGACAGGGGCAGATACGCAGTATTTT.

In DNA form, the CDR3 reads TGTGCCAGCAGTTCGACAGGGAACGGCTACACCTTC. Encoded protein: CASSSTGNGYTF. The V and J genes are TRBV28 and TRBJ1-2, with TRBD1 matching 7 bases. In germline, CDR1 is MDHEN, CDR2 SYDVKM. V lost 4 bases to trimming and J lost 8 bases; unmatched junction nucleotides: 4. This CDR3 is 12 amino acids long.

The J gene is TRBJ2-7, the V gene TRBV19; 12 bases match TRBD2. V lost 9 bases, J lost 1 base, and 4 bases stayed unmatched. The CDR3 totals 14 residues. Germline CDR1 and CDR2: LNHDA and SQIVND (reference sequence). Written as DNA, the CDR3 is TGTGCCAGCGGGGGACTAGCGGGTTCCTACGAGCAGTACTTC. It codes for CASGGLAGSYEQYF. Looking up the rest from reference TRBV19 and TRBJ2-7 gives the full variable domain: DGGITQSPKYLFRKEGQNVTLSCEQNLNHDAMYWYRQDPGQGLRLIYYSQIVNDFQKGDIAEGYSVSREKKESFPLTVTSAQKNPTAFYLCASGGLAGSYEQYFGPGTRLTVT.